This entry is about one T cell receptor beta chain. Its antigen is unidentified. Making the TCR beta libraries involved quantitative 5'-RACE with molecular barcodes. TCRdb analysed the 5' RACE reads with MiXCR anew, one entry per CDR3 protein. The sample lists 130,000 to 150,000 distinct CDR3 sequences, approximately 8.4% occurring once. The data stem from a study of CD8 T cells in ankylosing spondylitis. Whole-study findings and limits: A motif of under ten highly homologous TCR beta variants was seen as apparently characteristic of ankylosing spondylitis blood. Disease-associated clones were CD8+ and fairly uncommon in peripheral blood. Reactive arthritis synovial fluid and blood were previously reported to contain some motif variants.

This TCR was recovered from a male donor with ankylosing spondylitis. The sample consisted of synovial fluid, either unsorted or a sorted T cell fraction (not recorded which).

Written as DNA, the CDR3 is TGCAGTGCTCAAGGGACACAGTATTTGAACACTGAAGCTTTCTTT. Protein: CSAQGTQYLNTEAFF. The chain recombines TRBV20-1 with TRBJ1-1; weak D call: TRBD1 (6 bases). Germline assignment: CDR1 DFQATT and CDR2 SNEGSKA (reference sequence). The germline V and J ends were trimmed by 5 bases and 0 bases, with 16 bases remaining between them. This CDR3 contains 15 residues.